What follows are 31 T cell receptor beta chains derived from one specimen sequenced in a study of T-cell memory formation after mild COVID-19. TCRdb re-analysed the 5' RACE reads in MiXCR, keeping a single row per CDR3 protein. The table has 500,000 to 600,000 distinct CDR3 sequences, about a sixth seen once. The sequencing input was PBMCs or a T cell subset sorted from them (not recorded which). The receptors here all came from an adult woman who had mild COVID-19 (a few samples of this study predate the infection). Cell type and time point are not known.

The chain recombines TRBV7-6 with TRBJ2-3; tentatively, D is TRBD1 (6 bases). Trimming stripped 8 bases from V and 1 base from J, with 13 bases between. The germline V gene has CDR1 SGHVS and CDR2 FNYEAQ. CDR3 length: 14 amino acids. The CDR3 loop reads CASRLRQGTDTQYF. The CDR3 DNA reads as TGTGCCAGCCGCCTAAGACAGGGCACAGATACGCAGTATTTT.

This clonotype has only a few counts. This chain connects TRBV19 to TRBJ2-7; TRBD1 might be the D (6 bases). The germline V and J ends were trimmed by 4 bases and 2 bases, with 12 bases remaining between them. Germline V lookup: CDR1 LNHDA, CDR2 SQIVND (reference sequence). The CDR3 length is 14 residues. The CDR3 region is CASSTTGHTYEQYF. For the CDR3, the DNA is TGTGCCAGTAGTACAACAGGGCACACCTACGAGCAGTACTTC.

This clonotype occurred many times. This chain uses TRBV5-5 with TRBJ2-3; D is undetermined. The V gene lost 4 bases and the J gene lost 0 bases, with 12 bases spanning the gap. The CDR3 runs to 15 residues. The germline gives CDR1 SGHKS, CDR2 YYEKEE (reference sequence). The CDR3 here is CASSPDVPSTDTQYF. CDR3 in DNA: TGTGCCAGCAGCCCCGACGTTCCTAGCACAGATACGCAGTATTTT.

The chain has TRBV21-1 and TRBJ1-1; the table gives TRBD1 as D, unverified against the DNA. TRBV21-1 is a recognized pseudogene. This CDR3 region has 18 residues. The CDR3 nucleotides are TGTGCCAGCAGCAAAAAGAGGGATCGGCGGGGGCTTCACCCTGAAGCTTTCTTT. Translated, it gives CASSKKRDRRGLHPEAFF.

This clonotype was seen only a few times. This chain connects TRBV19 to TRBJ2-1, with TRBD2 matching over 14 bases. Looked up from germline, CDR1 is LNHDA and CDR2 is SQIVND (reference sequence). The J segment lost 7 bases and the V segment lost 7 bases, leaving 6 bases of the junction unmatched. The CDR3 contains 15 residues. Written as DNA, the CDR3 is TGTGCCAGTAACCTGGGACTAGCGGGAGCAAATGAGCAGTTCTTC. This translates into CASNLGLAGANEQFF. The variable domain in full, completed from reference TRBV19 and TRBJ2-1, reads DGGITQSPKYLFRKEGQNVTLSCEQNLNHDAMYWYRQDPGQGLRLIYYSQIVNDFQKGDIAEGYSVSREKKESFPLTVTSAQKNPTAFYLCASNLGLAGANEQFFGPGTRLTVL.

V gene TRBV7-9 combines with J gene TRBJ1-1; TRBD1 aligns across 7 bases. The CDR3 is made up of 13 amino acids. The trim removed 5 bases at V and 8 bases at J, leaving 8 bases unmatched. Germline V gene data show CDR1 as SEHNR and CDR2 as FQNEAQ (reference sequence). The CDR3 loop reads CASSHPGGQEAFF. The CDR3 DNA reads as TGTGCCAGCAGCCACCCCGGGGGACAGGAAGCTTTCTTT.

This clonotype was found many times. A read error may produce the germline difference seen at one junction end. The chain uses TRBV14 and TRBJ2-7; a possible D gene is TRBD1 (6 bases). This CDR3 comprises 13 residues. Germline-derived CDR1 and CDR2 are SGHDN and FVKESK. CDR3 nucleotides: TGTGCCAGCAGCCAAGTCAGTGTAGGGGGTCAGCACTTC. This codes for CASSQVSVGGQHF.

In this sample, this clonotype turned up a few times. The chain joins TRBV29-1 to TRBJ2-5; TRBD2 might be the D (5 bases). This CDR3 region has 15 residues. The V and J ends lost 3 bases and 0 bases respectively, with 14 bases between them. The germline V gene has CDR1 SQVTM and CDR2 ANQGSEA. The CDR3 sequence is CSVEPQTGNQETQYF. The CDR3 DNA follows: TGCAGCGTTGAGCCGCAGACCGGGAACCAAGAGACCCAGTACTTC.

J is TRBJ2-1 and V is TRBV5-1; D call uncertain. The germline V gene has CDR1 SGHRS and CDR2 YFSETQ. The CDR3 is 15 amino acids. The ends were cut back, 0 bases at V and 2 bases at J, with 9 bases in the middle. The CDR3 sequence: CASSLEGSTYNEQFF. The CDR3 nucleotides are TGCGCCAGCAGCTTGGAGGGATCGACCTACAATGAGCAGTTCTTC.

This clonotype was recorded a few times. The J gene is TRBJ2-1, the V gene TRBV29-1, with TRBD2 identical over 9 bases. V lost 6 bases, J lost 8 bases, and 11 bases stayed unmatched. The germline CDR1 and CDR2 sequences are SQVTM and ANQGSEA. This CDR3 is 14 amino acids long. The CDR3 spells CSVSGTSMSDEQFF. In nucleotides, the CDR3 is TGCAGCGTCTCCGGGACTAGCATGTCCGATGAGCAGTTCTTC.

The chain has TRBV11-2 and TRBJ1-1; D gene ambiguous. The germline gives CDR1 SGHAT, CDR2 FQNNGV. The CDR3 has 10 residues. The germline V and J ends were trimmed by 1 base and 7 bases, with 1 base remaining between them. The CDR3 coding sequence is TGTGCCAGCAGCTTAGTTGAAGCTTTCTTT. Protein sequence: CASSLVEAFF.

Many counts were recorded for this clonotype. The genes are TRBV10-3 and TRBJ2-7, with 11 bases lining up with TRBD2. V trimming: 0 bases; J trimming: 1 base; junction bases outside the gene matches: 5. The CDR3 extends over 17 amino acids. Germline V gives CDR1 ENHRY, CDR2 SYGVKD. This CDR3 reads CAISESFLAGGSYEQYF. The CDR3 DNA is TGTGCCATCAGTGAGTCGTTTCTAGCGGGAGGTTCCTACGAGCAGTACTTC.

This rearrangement joins TRBV9 to TRBJ1-1; possibly TRBD1 for D (6 bases). CDR3 length: 14 residues. With 3 bases removed from V and 6 bases from J, the gap between germline ends came to 15 bases. The germline V gene encodes CDR1 SGDLS and CDR2 YYNGEE. The CDR3 DNA reads as TGTGCCAGCAGCGCTCGTGGGGGCAGATCTGAAGCTTTCTTT. It encodes CASSARGGRSEAFF. The variable domain in full, completed from reference TRBV9 and TRBJ1-1, reads DSGVTQTPKHLITATGQRVTLRCSPRSGDLSVYWYQQSLDQGLQFLIQYYNGEERAKGNILERFSAQQFPDLHSELNLSSLELGDSALYFCASSARGGRSEAFFGQGTRLTVV.

The gene calls are TRBV12-3 or TRBV12-4 and TRBJ2-1; a possible D gene is TRBD1 (6 bases). Between the trimmed V and J ends, which lost 6 bases and 4 bases, there was a span of 13 bases. The CDR3 runs to 14 residues. CDR3 loop: CASSPQGLYNEQFF. The CDR3 DNA reads TGTGCCAGCAGCCCACAGGGCCTATACAATGAGCAGTTCTTC.

The chain's CDR3 is CASSTRMISVSLFF. The CDR3 DNA is TGTGCCAGCAGTACCCGAATGATATCGGTCTCACTGTTTTTT. The rearrangement joins TRBV6-6 to TRBJ1-4; D not resolved. CDR3 length: 14 amino acids. V lost 5 bases and J lost 13, with 20 bases in between. Germline CDR1 MNHNY, CDR2 SVGAGI (reference sequence).

This clonotype turned up a few times. V and J are TRBV20-1 and TRBJ2-7, with 7 nucleotides matching TRBD2. V shed 0 bases, J shed 9 bases, and the junction held 14 bases outside the gene matches. Germline V gene data show CDR1 as DFQATT and CDR2 as SNEGSKA (reference sequence). The CDR3 spans 15 residues. For the CDR3, the DNA is TGCAGTGCTAGAGATCCTAGGGAGGGCCAGGGACGGCAGTACTTC. Encoded protein: CSARDPREGQGRQYF.

The V and J genes are TRBV6-6 and TRBJ2-7; possibly TRBD2 for D (6 bases). The CDR3 has 14 amino acids. The germline CDR1 and CDR2 sequences are MNHNY and SVGAGI (reference sequence). V lost 4 bases to trimming and J lost 7 bases, with 17 bases between them. The DNA for the CDR3 is TGTGCCAGCAGTTCCGGGACTCTCCCGGGGGAGCAGTACTTC. This sequence encodes CASSSGTLPGEQYF.

In this sample, this clonotype turned up once. The rearrangement links TRBV19 to TRBJ2-7; maybe TRBD1 (6 bases). The V and J ends lost 0 bases and 2 bases respectively, with 8 bases between them. CDR3 length: 14 amino acids. The germline gives CDR1 LNHDA, CDR2 SQIVND (reference sequence). CDR3: CASSIDSGAYEQYF. The CDR3 DNA is TGTGCCAGTAGTATAGATTCAGGGGCCTACGAGCAGTACTTC.

This clonotype was found a few times. The rearrangement links TRBV12-3 or TRBV12-4 to TRBJ1-2, with a weak D call TRBD1 (5 bases). Deletions cut 1 base from V and 5 bases from J, with 8 bases between. The CDR3 has 13 amino acids. In nucleotides, the CDR3 is TGTGCCAGCAGTTTAGGACAGACGTATGGCTACACCTTC. This sequence encodes CASSLGQTYGYTF.

This clonotype was picked up many times. This chain connects TRBV5-1 to TRBJ1-1, with 10 bases that match TRBD1. J lost 4 bases, V lost 4 bases, and 4 bases had no gene match. The germline CDR1 and CDR2 sequences are SGHRS and YFSETQ. The CDR3 consists of 14 residues. The CDR3 reads CASSQWTGGTEAFF. The CDR3 DNA is TGCGCCAGCAGCCAATGGACAGGGGGCACTGAAGCTTTCTTT.

This clonotype was detected only a few times. The chain joins TRBV5-6 to TRBJ2-2; tentatively, D is TRBD2 (6 bases). The CDR3 extends over 17 amino acids. V lost 3 bases, J lost 6 bases, and 21 bases lay in between. The germline V gene encodes CDR1 SGHDT and CDR2 YYEEEE. The CDR3: CASSSGTVTTGAGELFF. CDR3 DNA sequence: TGTGCCAGCAGCTCAGGGACGGTCACGACGGGAGCCGGGGAGCTGTTTTTT.

The chain recombines TRBV12-3 or TRBV12-4 with TRBJ2-6; a weak D match, TRBD1 (5 bases). V was cut by 6 bases and J by 4 bases, with 10 bases left in between. The CDR3 is made up of 14 amino acids. The CDR3 protein is CASRTASGANVLTF. DNA for the CDR3: TGTGCCAGCAGGACAGCATCCGGGGCCAACGTCCTGACTTTC.

This clonotype was seen a few times. CDR3 loop: CARDGSGGLTDTQYF. CDR3 DNA sequence: TGTGCCAGGGATGGGAGTGGGGGCCTCACAGATACGCAGTATTTT. The genes are TRBV2 and TRBJ2-3, with a weak D call TRBD1 (6 bases). Germline CDR1 and CDR2: SNHLY and FYNNEI. The CDR3 has 15 residues. V was trimmed by 9 bases and J by 2 bases, leaving 18 bases between them.

This clonotype has just a few counts. The V and J genes are TRBV4-1 and TRBJ1-2; perhaps TRBD1 as D (6 bases). The CDR3 is 16 amino acids. Trimming stripped 6 bases from V and 2 bases from J, with 19 bases between. Germline CDR1 reads MGHRA; CDR2 reads YSYEKL. CDR3 DNA sequence: TGCGCCAGCAGACCTCCGGGGGGCGCAAAGAACTATGGCTACACCTTC. Translated, it gives CASRPPGGAKNYGYTF.

The table lists this clonotype with a few counts. V usage is TRBV27 and J usage is TRBJ1-1, with TRBD1 matching over 8 bases. The J segment lost 3 bases and the V segment lost 5 bases, leaving 8 bases of the junction unmatched. CDR1 is MNHEY and CDR2 is SMNVEV in the germline V gene (reference sequence). The CDR3 is 15 amino acids. CDR3 residues: CASSAQGALYTEAFF. The CDR3 coding sequence is TGTGCCAGCAGTGCCCAGGGGGCCCTCTACACTGAAGCTTTCTTT.

This chain uses TRBV3-1 with TRBJ2-3, with 12 bases that match TRBD2. The CDR3 runs to 17 residues. After removal of 0 bases from V and 2 bases from J, the junction contained 3 bases not matched to a gene. Germline lookup yields CDR1 LGHDT and CDR2 YNNKEL (reference sequence). For the CDR3, the DNA is TGTGCCAGCAGCCAAGATCTAGCGGGGGGGTTCACAGATACGCAGTATTTT. Protein: CASSQDLAGGFTDTQYF.

CDR3 in DNA: TGTGCCAGCAGTGAAGGTCCGGGGGCTGTGGAGACCCAGTACTTC. Amino acid sequence: CASSEGPGAVETQYF. The chain employs TRBV6-1 and TRBJ2-5; D may match TRBD1 or TRBD2 (6 bases each). Trimming took 1 base from V and 5 from J, leaving 14 bases between them. CDR1 is MNHNS, CDR2 SASEGT, per germline. The CDR3 sequence is 15 residues long.

This clonotype appeared many times. A junction end diverges from the germline sequence, so it may reflect a read error. This sequence joins TRBV7-7 and TRBJ2-1; D tentatively fits TRBD1 or TRBD2 (5 bases each). This CDR3 spans 17 amino acids. Germline values: CDR1 SSHAT, CDR2 FNYEAQ (reference sequence). CDR3 protein: CASSPGRLIRAYNEQFF. For the CDR3, the DNA is TGTGCTAGCAGCCCGGGACGGCTAATCCGGGCCTACAATGAGCAGTTCTTC.

V and J are TRBV20-1 and TRBJ2-5; the D gene is possibly TRBD2 (6 bases). Germline assignment: CDR1 DFQATT and CDR2 SNEGSKA (reference sequence). V was pared by 3 bases and J by 1 base, with 12 bases between. The length of the CDR3 is 14 residues. Written as DNA, the CDR3 is TGCAGTGCTAGGGGGATTAGCGGCCAAGAGACCCAGTACTTC. It specifies CSARGISGQETQYF.

V usage is TRBV24-1 and J usage is TRBJ2-5; 12 bases are a match to TRBD2. The CDR3 is 16 amino acids. V shed 2 bases, J shed 4 bases, and the junction held 4 bases outside the gene matches. CDR1 and CDR2 from the germline V gene are KGHDR and SFDVKD. This CDR3 reads CATSDYGLAGRETQYF. The CDR3 DNA sequence: TGTGCCACCAGTGATTACGGACTAGCGGGGAGAGAGACCCAGTACTTC.

This chain connects TRBV5-8 to TRBJ2-1, with D possibly being TRBD2 (5 bases). Germline V CDR1 and CDR2: SGHTS, YDEGEE. V lost 7 bases, J lost 0 bases, and 8 bases lay in between. The CDR3 has 13 amino acids. The CDR3 DNA reads as TGTGCCAGCGGTCGGGGCTCCTACAATGAGCAGTTCTTC. Encoded protein: CASGRGSYNEQFF.